What follows are 3 T cell receptor beta chains derived from one specimen sequenced in a study of control samples from healthy donors and cancer patients. This table comes from immunoSEQ multiplex PCR, and its TCRdb copy is limited to in-frame clones, with some not included. The sample yields approximately 72,000 clones, over 75% seen once. Sequencing input: blood. The receptor source for this set is a man aged 50-59 years in good health.

CDR3 in amino acids: CASSHDGNPYEQYF. The CDR3 DNA sequence: TGCGCCAGCAGCCACGACGGAAACCCCTACGAGCAGTACTTC. The chain uses TRBV5-1 and TRBJ2-7; unclear D gene. V was cut by 4 bases and J by 2 bases, with 13 bases left in between. Germline V CDR1 and CDR2: SGHRS, YFSETQ. The CDR3 sequence is 14 residues long.

The chain combines TRBV27 with TRBJ2-1; D is undetermined. In germline, CDR1 is MNHEY, CDR2 SMNVEV (reference sequence). This CDR3 comprises 16 residues. The V end was cut by 3 bases, the J end by 2 bases, with 14 bases between. The CDR3 sequence is CASSFRPRNTYNEQFF. CDR3 DNA sequence: TGTGCCAGCAGTTTCCGCCCACGAAATACCTACAATGAGCAGTTCTTC.

The rearrangement links TRBV5-1 to TRBJ1-3; 8 nucleotides line up with TRBD1. Per germline, CDR1 SGHRS and CDR2 YFSETQ. This CDR3 region has 21 residues. Losses at the gene ends were 3 bases for V and 0 bases for J; bases not matched to a gene: 20. The CDR3 DNA follows: TGCGCCAGCAGCTATCGACCTAGCCGGTTTCGGACAGGGAGCTCTGGAAACACCATATATTTT. Amino acid sequence: CASSYRPSRFRTGSSGNTIYF.